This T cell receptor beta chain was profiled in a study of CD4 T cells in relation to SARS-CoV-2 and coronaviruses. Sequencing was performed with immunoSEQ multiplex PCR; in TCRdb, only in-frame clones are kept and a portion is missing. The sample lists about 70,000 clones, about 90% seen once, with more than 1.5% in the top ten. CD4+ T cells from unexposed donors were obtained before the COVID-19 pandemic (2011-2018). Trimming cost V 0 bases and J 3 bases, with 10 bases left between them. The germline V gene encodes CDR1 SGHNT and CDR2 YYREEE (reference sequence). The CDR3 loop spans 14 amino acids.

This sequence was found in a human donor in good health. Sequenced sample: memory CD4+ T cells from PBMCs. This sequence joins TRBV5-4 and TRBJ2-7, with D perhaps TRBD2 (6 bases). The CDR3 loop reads CASSLDGGGYEQYF. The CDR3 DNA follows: TGTGCCAGCAGCTTGGACGGGGGTGGCTACGAGCAGTACTTC.